The 21 T cell receptor beta chains below come from one sample, sequenced in a study of early T cells in non-severe SARS-CoV-2 infection. A single record per CDR3 protein comes from TCRdb applying MiXCR to the 5' RACE reads. The sample yields about 60,000 distinct CDR3 sequences, around 5.2% seen once. The material sequenced was whole blood. These TCRs come from an adult who was a healthcare worker with PCR-confirmed SARS-CoV-2 infection or an uninfected control (not recorded which).

This clonotype has ten or more counts. The chain links TRBV6-5 to TRBJ2-3; D unresolved. Germline-derived CDR1 and CDR2 are MNHEY and SVGAGI. This CDR3 comprises 12 residues. The germline V and J ends were trimmed by 7 bases and 1 base, with 6 bases remaining between them. CDR3 DNA sequence: TGTGCCAGCACCGAAGGCACAGATACGCAGTATTTT. It translates to CASTEGTDTQYF.

The chain combines TRBV24-1 with TRBJ1-1; a weak D match, TRBD1 (6 bases). The CDR3 has 15 amino acids. The V gene's germline CDR1 is KGHDR and CDR2 SFDVKD. Trimming took off 3 bases at V and 4 bases at J, with 14 bases between the two ends. This chain's CDR3 is CATSDPTTGSTEAFF. The CDR3 nucleotides read TGTGCCACCAGTGATCCGACGACAGGTTCCACTGAAGCTTTCTTT.

The J gene is TRBJ2-2, the V gene TRBV19; TRBD2 agrees at 8 bases. Germline V gives CDR1 LNHDA, CDR2 SQIVND (reference sequence). Trimming cost V 3 bases and J 7 bases; bases outside gene matches: 10. This CDR3 spans 16 amino acids. The CDR3 coding sequence is TGTGCCAGTAGTATTGCCGGACTAGCCGTCCTCGGGGAGCTGTTTTTT. This encodes CASSIAGLAVLGELFF.

This clonotype was seen only a few times. CDR3 loop: CSVPRGASSYNEQFF. CDR3 coding DNA: TGCAGCGTCCCCAGGGGGGCGAGCTCCTACAATGAGCAGTTCTTC. The V and J genes are TRBV29-1 and TRBJ2-1; D might be TRBD1 (7 bases). CDR1 and CDR2 from the germline V gene are SQVTM and ANQGSEA. The V and J ends lost 6 bases and 0 bases respectively, with 15 bases between them. CDR3 size: 15 residues.

This clonotype has ten or more counts. The chain employs TRBV7-8 and TRBJ2-7, with 9 nucleotides matching TRBD1. This CDR3 is built from 15 residues. The V segment lost 4 bases and the J segment 7 bases; nucleotides outside the gene matches: 11. Germline CDR1 is SGHVS and CDR2 is FQNEAQ. CDR3 sequence reads: CASSSPPGQGGEQYF. CDR3 nucleotides: TGTGCCAGCAGCTCCCCTCCGGGACAGGGTGGGGAGCAGTACTTC. Based on the CDR3 plus reference TRBV7-8 and TRBJ2-7, the full variable domain is GAGVSQSPRYKVAKRGQDVALRCDPISGHVSLFWYQQALGQGPEFLTYFQNEAQLDKSGLPSDRFFAERPEGSVSTLKIQRTQQEDSAVYLCASSSPPGQGGEQYFGPGTRLTVT.

This clonotype came up a few times. CDR3 DNA sequence: TGTGCCACCCGGGACTATTTCTACGAGCAGTACTTC. This translates into CATRDYFYEQYF. The V gene is TRBV10-3, the J gene TRBJ2-7; 7 nucleotides agree with TRBD2. This CDR3 contains 12 residues. V shed 10 bases, J shed 3 bases, and the junction held 6 bases outside the gene matches. Germline V CDR1 and CDR2: ENHRY, SYGVKD.

A few counts support this clonotype. The rearrangement joins TRBV19 to TRBJ1-2, with D unresolved. V shed 6 bases and J shed 4 bases, with 9 bases lying between them. The V gene's germline CDR1 is LNHDA and CDR2 SQIVND (reference sequence). The CDR3 runs 12 residues. The CDR3 here is CASSPQSYGYTF. In nucleotides, the CDR3 is TGTGCCAGTAGCCCACAATCCTATGGCTACACCTTC.

A few counts support this clonotype. V and J are TRBV12-3 or TRBV12-4 and TRBJ1-4; D is ambiguous. Trimming cost V 3 bases and J 8 bases, with 10 bases left between them. This CDR3 has 13 amino acids. The CDR3 DNA reads as TGTGCCAGCAGTTTCGATATCCGGGAAAAACTGTTTTTT. This gives the protein CASSFDIREKLFF.

This clonotype appeared a few times. CDR3 protein: CASSDRGRRQPQHF. CDR3 sequence (DNA): TGTGCCAGCAGTGACAGGGGGCGAAGACAGCCCCAGCATTTT. The chain carries TRBV2 and TRBJ1-5; 8 positions match TRBD1. Germline loops: CDR1 SNHLY, CDR2 FYNNEI. This CDR3 has 14 amino acids. Trimming at V came to 3 bases and at J to 7 bases, leaving 5 bases not matched to a gene.

With regard to this clonotype: One base away lies a much larger clone, so this may be a sequencing read error. The chain is built from TRBV18 and TRBJ2-5; D unresolved. Trimming pared 6 bases from V and 2 bases from J, leaving 10 bases between. The CDR3 spans 13 residues. Germline CDR1 KGHSH, CDR2 LQKENI. The CDR3 coding sequence is TGTGCCAGCTCCACGACCGGGCAAGAGACCCAGTACTTC. Protein: CASSTTGQETQYF.

The CDR3 protein is CASKEMGVSYEQYF. The DNA for the CDR3 is TGTGCCAGCAAGGAAATGGGCGTCTCCTACGAGCAGTACTTC. The V and J genes are TRBV12-3 or TRBV12-4 and TRBJ2-7; no firm D call. Trimming took 7 bases from V and 0 from J, leaving 13 bases between them. This CDR3 contains 14 residues.

This clonotype was picked up many times. The genes are TRBV18 and TRBJ2-5; D call uncertain. Germline V gives CDR1 KGHSH, CDR2 LQKENI. V shed 2 bases and J shed 2 bases, with 6 bases lying between them. The CDR3 has 13 amino acids. The CDR3 sequence: CASSPYIQETQYF. The CDR3, as DNA: TGTGCCAGCTCACCATACATACAAGAGACCCAGTACTTC.

This clonotype was counted ten times or more. The V and J genes are TRBV5-4 and TRBJ1-2, with D maybe TRBD1 (6 bases). CDR3 length: 16 residues. Germline V gene sequence: CDR1 SGHNT, CDR2 YYREEE (reference sequence). Trimming pared 6 bases from V and 1 base from J, leaving 19 bases between. CDR3 in amino acids: CASNDQGSRFNYGYTF. DNA for the CDR3: TGTGCCAGCAACGATCAGGGGAGCCGTTTTAACTATGGCTACACCTTC.

This clonotype was counted many times. This rearrangement joins TRBV20-1 to TRBJ2-5; weak D call: TRBD2 (6 bases). CDR3 size: 13 residues. The germline V and J ends were trimmed by 6 bases and 4 bases, with 15 bases remaining between them. Germline values: CDR1 DFQATT, CDR2 SNEGSKA (reference sequence). CDR3 sequence reads: CSAGWQGGETQYF. In DNA, the CDR3 is TGCAGTGCGGGCTGGCAGGGAGGAGAGACCCAGTACTTC.

A few counts support this clonotype. The chain carries TRBV29-1 and TRBJ2-1; possible D gene TRBD1, 5 bases. Trimming removed 7 bases at V and 6 bases at J, with 16 bases between. The germline CDR1 and CDR2 sequences are SQVTM and ANQGSEA. The CDR3 has 13 residues. The CDR3 sequence is CSAPRRGSNEQFF. The CDR3 bases are TGCAGCGCCCCACGAAGGGGAAGCAATGAGCAGTTCTTC.

At least ten counts were recorded for this clonotype. The genes are TRBV12-3 or TRBV12-4 and TRBJ1-2, with 7 bases that match TRBD1. With V trimmed by 3 bases and J by 4 bases, 5 bases remained unmatched. The CDR3 length is 14 residues. DNA of the CDR3: TGTGCCAGCAGTTTCGCGGACAGGCTCTATGGCTACACCTTC. It is translated as CASSFADRLYGYTF.

This clonotype was recorded many times. This rearrangement joins TRBV6-4 to TRBJ2-6; D is unclear. This CDR3 is 16 amino acids long. Germline V lookup: CDR1 MRHNA, CDR2 SNTAGT. Trimming pared 0 bases from V and 4 bases from J, leaving 10 bases between. CDR3 coding DNA: TGTGCCAGCAGTGACTCGAGTCTAGGAGGGGCCAACGTCCTGACTTTC. Its protein product is CASSDSSLGGANVLTF.

This clonotype came up many times. Its ends do not fully match the called genes, so a read error is possible. The chain couples TRBV6-1 to TRBJ1-2; D call uncertain. The CDR3 is made up of 17 amino acids. Germline values: CDR1 MNHNS, CDR2 SASEGT. DNA of the CDR3: TGTGCCAGCAGGGAAGGAGGAGCCCTCGGAGCTAACTATGGCTACACCTTC. It is translated as CASREGGALGANYGYTF.

The sample holds many counts of this clonotype. Mismatch with germline at one junction end may stem from a read error. V and J are TRBV7-7 and TRBJ2-3, with TRBD1 as a possible D gene (6 bases). The CDR3 contains 13 residues. Germline CDR1 and CDR2: SSHAT and FNYEAQ (reference sequence). The CDR3 spells CASSSYREDTQYF. The CDR3 region has the DNA TGTGCTAGCAGCTCCTACAGGGAAGATACGCAGTATTTT.

This clonotype has at least ten counts. The chain combines TRBV12-3 or TRBV12-4 with TRBJ2-5; tentative D call: TRBD2 (5 bases). The CDR3 sequence is 14 residues long. Trimming stripped 2 bases from V and 4 bases from J, with 11 bases between. CDR3 amino acids: CASSLYGETETQYF. CDR3 coding DNA: TGTGCCAGCAGTTTATACGGGGAGACAGAGACCCAGTACTTC.

This clonotype was counted many times. The chain employs TRBV12-3 or TRBV12-4 and TRBJ2-5, with D maybe TRBD1 (5 bases). Trimming cost V 2 bases and J 4 bases, with 11 bases left between them. The CDR3 extends over 14 amino acids. The CDR3 nucleotides are TGTGCCAGCAGTTTAACCACGACAGTAGAGACCCAGTACTTC. Residues: CASSLTTTVETQYF.